This T cell receptor (beta chain) was profiled in a study of vaccination effects on CD4 cells after COVID-19. The table came from immunoSEQ multiplex PCR; TCRdb's copy has only in-frame clones and leaves some out. Among about 24,000 clones, 65% to 75% were seen once, and the ten largest hold around 3.5%. Comments on this clone: Antigen specificity is unknown.

Antigen-specific CD4+ T cells expanded by the ViraFEST assay with viral peptide pools were then sequenced. Following a roughly 11-day culture, CD4+ T cells were purified. All vaccine recipients tested negative for nucleocapsid antibodies and had never contracted SARS-CoV-2 infection. Each culture well received a few million PBMC. These cells were then cultured in IMDM with about 9.9 IU/ml IL-2 and around 9.6 ug/ml peptides. Researchers swapped half the medium for IL-2 medium on both days 3 and 7. Germline assignment: CDR1 SGHVS and CDR2 FQNEAQ. Trimming cost V 2 bases and J 0 bases, with 17 bases left between them. The CDR3 is 18 residues long.

The sample was CD4+ T cells from PBMCs cultured with SARS-CoV-2 spike peptides, taken before COVID-19 vaccination. The chain is built from TRBV7-8 and TRBJ1-5; no clear D. The receptor's source is a human donor who received a COVID-19 vaccine. The CDR3 sequence is CASSLRRAGEISNQPQHF. The CDR3 nucleotides read TGTGCCAGCAGCTTAAGAAGGGCTGGAGAGATTAGCAATCAGCCCCAGCATTTT. The full variable domain, with the rest looked up from reference TRBV7-8 and TRBJ1-5, is GAGVSQSPRYKVAKRGQDVALRCDPISGHVSLFWYQQALGQGPEFLTYFQNEAQLDKSGLPSDRFFAERPEGSVSTLKIQRTQQEDSAVYLCASSLRRAGEISNQPQHFGDGTRLSIL.